Following are 28 T cell receptor beta chains from one sample sequenced in a study of blood T cell repertoires in COVID-19. Sequencing used immunoSEQ multiplex PCR; TCRdb keeps in-frame clones, though not all of them. The sample shows approximately 88,000 clones, about 89% of them seen only once. Material: peripheral blood. The receptors derive from a woman aged 45-60 years in a cohort sampled during active COVID-19.

V usage is TRBV5-4 and J usage is TRBJ2-5; D gene ambiguous. Between the trimmed V and J ends, which lost 1 base and 5 bases, there was a span of 15 bases. Germline CDR1 and CDR2: SGHNT and YYREEE (reference sequence). The CDR3 length is 15 residues. The CDR3 reads CASSLFGPRLETQYF. In DNA form, the CDR3 reads TGTGCCAGCAGCTTGTTTGGGCCTCGTCTGGAGACCCAGTACTTC.

This clone was seen once. Its ends do not fully match the called genes, so a read error is possible. V is TRBV11-2 and J is TRBJ1-1, with 10 bases matching TRBD1. CDR1 is SGHAT and CDR2 is FQNNGV in the germline V gene. The length of the CDR3 is 13 residues. The CDR3: CASSPQPGQGNLF. The CDR3 region has the DNA TGTGCCAGCAGCCCACAACCGGGACAGGGGAACCTCTTT. The full variable domain, rest sourced from reference TRBV11-2 and TRBJ1-1, is EAGVAQSPRYKIIEKRQSVAFWCNPISGHATLYWYQQILGQGPKLLIQFQNNGVVDDSQLPKDRFSAERLKGVDSTLKIQPAKLEDSAVYLCASSPQPGQGNLFGQGTRLTVV.

This chain joins TRBV3-1 (or the pseudogene TRBV3-2) and TRBJ2-2; D is undetermined. The CDR3 spans 14 residues. Trimming stripped 5 bases from V and 1 base from J, with 8 bases between. CDR1 and CDR2 (germline): LGHDT, YNNKEL (reference sequence). The CDR3 region is CASSTTQNTGELFF. CDR3 DNA: TGTGCCAGCAGCACGACACAGAACACCGGGGAGCTGTTTTTT.

The chain has TRBV29-1 and TRBJ2-1; 14 positions match TRBD2. The germline CDR1 and CDR2 sequences are SQVTM and ANQGSEA. The CDR3 is 16 amino acids. V lost 4 bases, J lost 9 bases, and 11 bases stayed unmatched. Here the CDR3 reads CSVGAGTSGSGGEQFF. The CDR3 nucleotides are TGCAGCGTTGGGGCAGGGACTAGCGGGAGTGGCGGTGAGCAGTTCTTC.

The rearrangement joins TRBV30 to TRBJ1-4; D gene uncertain. Trimming removed 0 bases at V and 2 bases at J, with 7 bases between. CDR1 GTSNPN and CDR2 SVGIG come from the germline V gene (reference sequence). The CDR3 loop spans 14 amino acids. The DNA of the CDR3 is TGTGCCTGGAGTGTACGAGGGACTAATGAAAAACTGTTTTTT. Translation: CAWSVRGTNEKLFF. Using reference TRBV30 and TRBJ1-4 for the parts outside the CDR3, the full variable domain is SQTIHQWPATLVQPVGSPLSLECTVEGTSNPNLYWYRQAAGRGLQLLFYSVGIGQISSEVPQNLSASRPQDRQFILSSKKLLLSDSGFYLCAWSVRGTNEKLFFGSGTQLSVL.

The rearrangement joins TRBV11-2 to TRBJ2-7, with 12 bases lining up with TRBD2. The V gene end was trimmed by 2 bases and the J gene end by 2 bases; junction bases not matched to a gene: 1. The germline V gene encodes CDR1 SGHAT and CDR2 FQNNGV. This CDR3 has 15 residues. DNA of the CDR3: TGTGCCAGCAGCTTACTAGCGGGAGGGACCTACGAGCAGTACTTC. This codes for CASSLLAGGTYEQYF.

The CDR3: CASSVLPGQQETQYF. CDR3 DNA sequence: TGTGCCAGCAGCGTACTTCCGGGACAGCAAGAGACCCAGTACTTC. This chain connects TRBV9 to TRBJ2-5; 7 bases are shared with TRBD1. Germline V gene lookup returns CDR1 SGDLS and CDR2 YYNGEE. V lost 1 base, J lost 2 bases, and 5 bases stayed unmatched. The CDR3 totals 15 residues.

This CDR3 reads CASLDRGGTGELFF. The DNA of the CDR3 is TGTGCCAGCTTAGACAGGGGCGGAACCGGGGAGCTGTTTTTT. This chain connects TRBV6-5 to TRBJ2-2; 8 positions agree with TRBD1. Germline CDR1 is MNHEY and CDR2 is SVGAGI. The CDR3 length is 14 residues. J was trimmed by 5 bases and V by 8 bases; bases with no gene match: 7.

The genes are TRBV30 and TRBJ2-1, with TRBD1 matching 7 bases. CDR1 and CDR2 (germline): GTSNPN, SVGIG (reference sequence). With 3 bases clipped from V and 10 bases from J, the junction kept 6 bases outside the gene matches. This CDR3 spans 12 amino acids. As DNA, the CDR3 is TGTGCCTGGAGCCTTACAGGGGTCGAGCAGTTCTTC. It is translated as CAWSLTGVEQFF.

This clone has only one observation. This chain uses TRBV7-8 with TRBJ2-7, with TRBD2 matching 8 bases. J was trimmed by 2 bases and V by 2 bases; bases with no gene match: 5. CDR3 length: 15 residues. Germline CDR1 is SGHVS and CDR2 is FQNEAQ. The CDR3 loop is CASSLRAGGAYEQYF. In DNA form, the CDR3 reads TGTGCCAGCAGCTTAAGGGCGGGGGGCGCCTACGAGCAGTACTTC.

This clone was found once. The chain joins TRBV19 to TRBJ1-3; possibly TRBD1 for D (6 bases). Germline V CDR1 and CDR2: LNHDA, SQIVND (reference sequence). Deletions cut 4 bases from V and 0 bases from J, with 10 bases between. The CDR3 loop spans 15 amino acids. The CDR3 DNA follows: TGTGCCAGTAGTACACGACAGGTCTCTGGAAACACCATATATTTT. Its translation: CASSTRQVSGNTIYF.

The V gene is TRBV27, the J gene TRBJ1-2, with 9 bases that match TRBD1. In germline, CDR1 is MNHEY, CDR2 SMNVEV (reference sequence). Germline trimming cut 6 bases from V and 12 bases from J; bases unmatched to any gene: 14. The CDR3 consists of 14 residues. The CDR3 coding sequence is TGTGCCAGCAGGCTCTCCGGGACAGGGAGTAGGAACACCTTC. The encoded protein is CASRLSGTGSRNTF.

The J gene is TRBJ2-3, the V gene TRBV4-1; 7 bases are a match to TRBD2. The CDR3 extends over 17 amino acids. V shed 6 bases, J shed 1 base, and the junction held 13 bases outside the gene matches. The germline CDR1 and CDR2 sequences are MGHRA and YSYEKL. CDR3 in amino acids: CASRRLGGWRGTDTQYF. The DNA of the CDR3 is TGCGCCAGCAGGCGGTTGGGGGGGTGGAGGGGCACAGATACGCAGTATTTT.

This sequence joins TRBV13 and TRBJ2-7; D not certain. The V gene lost 2 bases and the J gene lost 5 bases, with 7 bases spanning the gap. This CDR3 spans 12 amino acids. Germline lookup yields CDR1 PRHDT and CDR2 FYEKMQ (reference sequence). CDR3 DNA: TGTGCCAGCAGCTTACAGGCCAACGAGCAGTACTTC. It specifies CASSLQANEQYF.

The V call is TRBV5-5, the J call TRBJ2-1; D is perhaps TRBD1 (5 bases). The CDR3 extends over 12 amino acids. The ends were cut back, 4 bases at V and 9 bases at J, with 11 bases in the middle. Germline V gene sequence: CDR1 SGHKS, CDR2 YYEKEE (reference sequence). This chain's CDR3 is CASSAGHTEQFF. CDR3 nucleotide sequence: TGTGCCAGCAGCGCAGGACACACTGAGCAGTTCTTC.

The rearrangement links TRBV10-3 to TRBJ2-2; TRBD1 is a possible D gene (6 bases). CDR1 and CDR2 (germline): ENHRY, SYGVKD. Trimming cost V 9 bases and J 2 bases, with 19 bases left between them. The CDR3 runs 16 residues. The CDR3 loop reads CAMPSWTEINTGELFF. Written as DNA, the CDR3 is TGTGCCATGCCATCTTGGACAGAGATTAACACCGGGGAGCTGTTTTTT.

The V gene is TRBV4-1, the J gene TRBJ1-2, with D possibly matching TRBD1 (6 bases). Deletions cut 0 bases from V and 1 base from J, with 15 bases between. The CDR3 sequence is 17 residues long. Per germline, CDR1 MGHRA and CDR2 YSYEKL. Written as DNA, the CDR3 is TGCGCCAGCAGCCAAGAAGGACAGCGGCAGTTTAACTATGGCTACACCTTC. Translated: CASSQEGQRQFNYGYTF.

The chain is built from TRBV18 and TRBJ2-1; a possible D gene is TRBD2 (6 bases). The CDR3 length is 14 residues. The V gene lost 2 bases and the J gene lost 4 bases, with 9 bases spanning the gap. In germline, CDR1 is KGHSH, CDR2 LQKENI. This CDR3 is CASSPSGGYNEQFF. CDR3 DNA sequence: TGTGCCAGCTCACCATCCGGGGGTTACAATGAGCAGTTCTTC.

The chain employs TRBV5-8 and TRBJ1-2; D is ambiguous. Germline CDR1 reads SGHTS; CDR2 reads YDEGEE. Trimming took 0 bases from V and 13 from J, leaving 10 bases between them. The CDR3 sequence is 11 residues long. DNA of the CDR3: TGTGCCAGCAGCTTGGCTAAGGAGTGCACCTTC. Its protein is CASSLAKECTF.

This clone was found a few times. V is TRBV9 and J is TRBJ1-3; the match to TRBD1 covers 7 bases. V trimming: 2 bases; J trimming: 3 bases; junction bases outside the gene matches: 5. CDR3 size: 15 residues. Germline values: CDR1 SGDLS, CDR2 YYNGEE. CDR3 residues: CASSVRQGVGNTIYF. CDR3 bases: TGTGCCAGCAGCGTTAGACAGGGAGTTGGAAACACCATATATTTT.

The CDR3 coding sequence is TGTGCCAGCAGCCACCTCCGGTCCTCTGGTGCAGCTTTCTTT. This codes for CASSHLRSSGAAFF. This chain links TRBV3-1 (or the pseudogene TRBV3-2) with TRBJ1-1; D gene uncertain. Germline CDR1 LGHDT, CDR2 YNNKEL (reference sequence). This CDR3 comprises 14 residues. V shed 3 bases and J shed 10 bases, with 18 bases lying between them.

This chain links TRBV11-3 with TRBJ2-5; 7 bases agree with TRBD1. Germline trimming cut 6 bases from V and 5 bases from J; bases unmatched to any gene: 6. The CDR3 extends over 13 amino acids. Germline CDR1 SGHNT, CDR2 YENEEA. The CDR3 DNA sequence: TGTGCCAGCAGTTTGACAGGGTGGGAGACCCAGTACTTC. Translating gives CASSLTGWETQYF.

The chain employs TRBV6-5 and TRBJ1-2, with 9 bases fitting TRBD1. With 5 bases clipped from V and 3 bases from J, the junction kept 1 base outside the gene matches. This CDR3 is built from 13 residues. Germline CDR1 MNHEY, CDR2 SVGAGI. The CDR3 DNA reads as TGTGCCAGCAGTAGGGACAGGGACTATGGCTACACCTTC. Residues: CASSRDRDYGYTF.

This sequence joins TRBV9 and TRBJ1-1; 7 bases agree with TRBD1. Unmatched junction bases numbered 3, after V lost 0 bases and J lost 4 bases. This CDR3 is built from 14 residues. CDR1 and CDR2 from the germline V gene are SGDLS and YYNGEE. For the CDR3, the DNA is TGTGCCAGCAGCGTAGGGTCAGGGGGCACTGAAGCTTTCTTT. This sequence encodes CASSVGSGGTEAFF.

V is TRBV18 and J is TRBJ1-1, with D perhaps TRBD1 (5 bases). CDR1 and CDR2 (germline): KGHSH, LQKENI. V was shortened by 2 bases and J by 1 base, with 8 bases between the two germline ends. The CDR3 covers 14 residues. The CDR3 protein is CASSPKGQNTEAFF. The CDR3 coding sequence is TGTGCCAGCTCACCAAAAGGACAGAACACTGAAGCTTTCTTT.

In the case of this clone: Germline and junction disagree at one end, which may indicate a read error. This rearrangement joins TRBV7-7 to TRBJ2-1, with D unresolved. The length of the CDR3 is 15 residues. The germline V gene encodes CDR1 SSHAT and CDR2 FNYEAQ (reference sequence). The CDR3 bases are TGTGCTAGCAGCTTAAATATAGACTTCTACAATGAGCAGTTCTTC. This gives the protein CASSLNIDFYNEQFF.

This rearrangement joins TRBV11-3 to TRBJ2-7; perhaps TRBD1 as D (6 bases). Trimming shortened V by 10 bases and J by 2 bases, and 15 bases separated the two germline ends. Germline CDR1 SGHNT, CDR2 YENEEA. The length of the CDR3 is 13 residues. CDR3 coding DNA: TGTGCCACCGGGTTGCAGGGGACCTACGAGCAGTACTTC. As protein: CATGLQGTYEQYF.

The V call is TRBV12-5, the J call TRBJ2-5, with a weak D call TRBD1 (6 bases). Germline CDR1 LGHNT, CDR2 FRNRAP. The length of the CDR3 is 18 residues. Trimming took 1 base from V and 4 from J, leaving 22 bases between them. The CDR3 DNA reads TGTGCTAGTGGTTTGGACAAGTGGGGGCGCGATGATGGAGAGACCCAGTACTTC. This sequence encodes CASGLDKWGRDDGETQYF.